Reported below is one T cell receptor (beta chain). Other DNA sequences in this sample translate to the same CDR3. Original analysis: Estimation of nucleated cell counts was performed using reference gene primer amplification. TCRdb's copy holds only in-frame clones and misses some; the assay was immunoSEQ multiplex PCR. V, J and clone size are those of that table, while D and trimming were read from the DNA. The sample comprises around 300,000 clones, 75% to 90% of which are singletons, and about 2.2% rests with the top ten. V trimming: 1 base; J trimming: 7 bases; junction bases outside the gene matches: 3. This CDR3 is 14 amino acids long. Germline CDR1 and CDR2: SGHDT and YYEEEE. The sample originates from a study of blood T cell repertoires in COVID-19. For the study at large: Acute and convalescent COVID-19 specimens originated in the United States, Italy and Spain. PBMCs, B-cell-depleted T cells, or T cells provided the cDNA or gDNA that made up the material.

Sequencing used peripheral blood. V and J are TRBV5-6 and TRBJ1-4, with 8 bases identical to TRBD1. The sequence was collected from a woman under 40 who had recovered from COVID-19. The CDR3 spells CASSLSGTGEKLFF. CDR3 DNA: TGTGCCAGCAGCTTGTCCGGGACAGGTGAAAAACTGTTTTTT. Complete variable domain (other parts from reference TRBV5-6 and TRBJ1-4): DAGVTQSPTHLIKTRGQQVTLRCSPKSGHDTVSWYQQALGQGPQFIFQYYEEEERQRGNFPDRFSGHQFPNYSSELNVNALLLGDSALYLCASSLSGTGEKLFFGSGTQLSVL.